This entry lists 5 T cell receptor beta chains sequenced from one sample in a study of T cells in Graves' hyperthyroidism and ophthalmopathy (dated by TCRdb to about 2019). The library was obtained by multiplex PCR. Sequencing was carried out with an Illumina HiSeq 2000. Amplification of TCR beta CDR3 regions was carried out from RNA transcripts. The first round of RT-PCR for the TCR CDR3 was performed with the HTBI primer set and the Qiagen OneStep RT-PCR kit. TCRdb cleaned the public reads at Q25 with fastp, built clones with MiXCR and kept in-frame beta chains. Each record represents a unique CDR3 protein, reported with the most common genes and DNA among its rows. The sample records under 300,000 distinct CDR3 sequences, 12% to 15% of which are singletons. 7.9% of the sample lies in the top ten. Sequences were obtained from blood. These receptors originate from a woman between 40 and 55 years old with Graves' hyperthyroidism.

The chain joins TRBV7-9 to TRBJ2-3, with D unclear. Trimming took off 4 bases at V and 4 bases at J, with 18 bases between the two ends. This CDR3 region has 16 residues. Germline values: CDR1 SEHNR, CDR2 FQNEAQ (reference sequence). In DNA, the CDR3 is TGTGCCAGCAGCTCCCCGGAGCGTACCGGCTCAGATACGCAGTATTTT. It translates to CASSSPERTGSDTQYF.

This clonotype was detected many times. The chain uses TRBV6-6 and TRBJ2-1; D ambiguous. Per germline, CDR1 MNHNY and CDR2 SVGAGI (reference sequence). The CDR3 has 14 residues. V was trimmed by 0 bases and J by 7 bases, leaving 10 bases between them. The DNA of the CDR3 is TGTGCCAGCAGTTACTCGTCTCTGATAAATGAGCAGTTCTTC. It encodes CASSYSSLINEQFF.

This clonotype was observed at least ten times. The chain has TRBV7-9 and TRBJ2-5; 8 bases map to TRBD2. The CDR3 totals 14 residues. Trimming at V came to 3 bases and at J to 5 bases, leaving 5 bases not matched to a gene. CDR1 is SEHNR and CDR2 is FQNEAQ in the germline V gene (reference sequence). The DNA for the CDR3 is TGTGCCAGCAGCTTCGGGGGGGCCAGGGAGACCCAGTACTTC. Translated, it gives CASSFGGARETQYF.

Ten or more counts support this clonotype. The chain is built from TRBV20-1 and TRBJ2-7; TRBD1 aligns across 8 bases. V dropped 1 base and J dropped 0; count of bases not matched to a gene: 8. The CDR3 has 16 amino acids. Germline V CDR1 and CDR2: DFQATT, SNEGSKA (reference sequence). CDR3 protein: CSARGRQGRASYEQYF. The CDR3 coding sequence is TGCAGTGCTAGAGGGAGACAGGGGCGAGCCTCCTACGAGCAGTACTTC.

The rearrangement joins TRBV6-1 to TRBJ2-1, with a weak D call TRBD2 (5 bases). The V gene lost 5 bases and the J gene lost 6 bases, with 17 bases spanning the gap. The CDR3 covers 15 residues. Germline V lookup: CDR1 MNHNS, CDR2 SASEGT. The CDR3 loop is CASSSGRRLGNEQFF. The CDR3 DNA reads as TGTGCCAGCAGTTCGGGAAGGCGGCTTGGCAATGAGCAGTTCTTC.